This T cell receptor beta chain was obtained from a study of beta chain features in type 1 diabetes. Study summary: Patient and healthy donor groups were alike in age, gender and cell yields.

With V trimmed by 0 bases and J by 2 bases, 3 bases remained unmatched. The CDR3 spans 15 residues. Germline lookup yields CDR1 LGHNA and CDR2 YNFKEQ. This clone was observed a handful of times. Sequencing targeted expressed TCRB transcripts, as all isolated RNA had been reverse transcribed. There were 3 million to 4 million reads on average in the naive, central memory and regulatory T cell samples. Profiled with immunoSEQ multiplex PCR; TCRdb holds only in-frame clones, not every one. The table lists about 130,000 clones, about 10% of them singletons. This chain links TRBV4-2 with TRBJ2-5, with TRBD2 matching 7 bases. The sequence was obtained from a young man in good health. Material: central memory CD4+ T cells from blood. CDR3 sequence: CASSQDRAGQETQYF. The DNA of the CDR3 is TGTGCCAGCAGCCAAGATAGAGCGGGGCAAGAGACCCAGTACTTC.